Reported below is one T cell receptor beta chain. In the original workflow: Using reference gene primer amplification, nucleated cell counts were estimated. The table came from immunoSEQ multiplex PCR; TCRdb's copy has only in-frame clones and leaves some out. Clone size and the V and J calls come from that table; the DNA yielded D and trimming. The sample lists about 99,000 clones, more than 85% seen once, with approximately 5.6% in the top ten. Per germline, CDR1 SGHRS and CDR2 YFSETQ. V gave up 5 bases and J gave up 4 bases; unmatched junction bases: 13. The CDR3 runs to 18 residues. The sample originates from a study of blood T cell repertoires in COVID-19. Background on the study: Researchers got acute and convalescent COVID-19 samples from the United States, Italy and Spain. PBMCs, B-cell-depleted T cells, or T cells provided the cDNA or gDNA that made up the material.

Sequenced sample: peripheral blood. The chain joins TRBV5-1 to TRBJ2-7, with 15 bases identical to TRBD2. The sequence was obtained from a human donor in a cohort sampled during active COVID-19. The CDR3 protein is CASRGTSGGLPLGYEQYF. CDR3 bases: TGCGCCAGCAGAGGGACTAGCGGGGGGCTGCCCCTGGGATACGAGCAGTACTTC.